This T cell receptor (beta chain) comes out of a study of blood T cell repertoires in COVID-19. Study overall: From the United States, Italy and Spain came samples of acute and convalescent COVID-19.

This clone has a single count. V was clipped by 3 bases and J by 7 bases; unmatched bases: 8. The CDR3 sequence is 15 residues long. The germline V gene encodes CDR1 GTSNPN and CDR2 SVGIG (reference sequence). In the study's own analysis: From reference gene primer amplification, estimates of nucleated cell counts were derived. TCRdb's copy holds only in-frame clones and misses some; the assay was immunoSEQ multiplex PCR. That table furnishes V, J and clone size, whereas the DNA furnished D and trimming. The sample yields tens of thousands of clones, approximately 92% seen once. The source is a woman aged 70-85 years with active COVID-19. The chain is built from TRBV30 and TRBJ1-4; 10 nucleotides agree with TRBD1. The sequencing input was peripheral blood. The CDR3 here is CAWSPPGQGTEKLFF. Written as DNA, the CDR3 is TGTGCCTGGAGCCCTCCGGGACAGGGGACTGAAAAACTGTTTTTT. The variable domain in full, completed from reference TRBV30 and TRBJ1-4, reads SQTIHQWPATLVQPVGSPLSLECTVEGTSNPNLYWYRQAAGRGLQLLFYSVGIGQISSEVPQNLSASRPQDRQFILSSKKLLLSDSGFYLCAWSPPGQGTEKLFFGSGTQLSVL.